The rows below give T cell receptor beta chains drawn from one sample of a study of blood T cell repertoires in COVID-19. TCRdb's table, derived via immunoSEQ multiplex PCR, lists solely in-frame clones and lacks some. This sample has about 73,000 clones, with over 80% found just once. The specimen sequenced was peripheral blood. These TCRs come from a man aged 80 or over with active or convalescent COVID-19. CDR3s include the opening cysteine and the closing phenylalanine or tryptophan. Each record gives: clone size, V gene, CDR3 length, D gene, J gene, CDR3 DNA, CDR3 protein. A D gene is named only where the DNA matches it firmly. The listing skips clone size in some rows; elsewhere it reads once, few, many or a size class.

clone size: once; V gene: TRBV2; CDR3 length: 13; D gene: .; J gene: TRBJ2-5; CDR3 DNA: TGTGCCAGCAGTGAACTCAGGGCGGAGACCCAGTACTTC; CDR3 protein: CASSELRAETQYF
clone size: .; V gene: TRBV19; CDR3 length: 15; D gene: .; J gene: TRBJ2-1; CDR3 DNA: TGTGCCAGTAGCACAGGGACCTCCACCTACAATGAGCAGTTCTTC; CDR3 protein: CASSTGTSTYNEQFF
clone size: .; V gene: TRBV19; CDR3 length: 15; D gene: TRBD2; J gene: TRBJ2-3; CDR3 DNA: TGTGCCAGTAGGAGACTAGCGGAGCGCGGAGATACGCAGTATTTT; CDR3 protein: CASRRLAERGDTQYF
clone size: .; V gene: TRBV5-4; CDR3 length: 15; D gene: TRBD1; J gene: TRBJ2-7; CDR3 DNA: TGTGCCAGCAGCCCGGGCGGGACAGGGGCAGGTGAGCAGTACTTC; CDR3 protein: CASSPGGTGAGEQYF
clone size: .; V gene: TRBV15; CDR3 length: 16; D gene: TRBD1; J gene: TRBJ2-2; CDR3 DNA: TGTGCCACCAGCAGAGCCACAGGGGGAAGCGCCGGGGAGCTGTTTTTT; CDR3 protein: CATSRATGGSAGELFF
clone size: .; V gene: TRBV7-6; CDR3 length: 18; D gene: .; J gene: TRBJ2-6; CDR3 DNA: TGTGCCAGCAGCTTCCCCAGGGGGACTAGCTCTGGGGCCAACGTCCTGACTTTC; CDR3 protein: CASSFPRGTSSGANVLTF
clone size: .; V gene: TRBV5-6; CDR3 length: 14; D gene: TRBD1; J gene: TRBJ2-5; CDR3 DNA: TGTGCCAGCAGCTGGGGACAGGGTCGAGAGACCCAGTACTTC; CDR3 protein: CASSWGQGRETQYF
clone size: few; V gene: TRBV6-2/TRBV6-3; CDR3 length: 15; D gene: TRBD2; J gene: TRBJ2-1; CDR3 DNA: TGTGCCAGCAGTAGCCTTGGAGCGGGATTGGGTGAGCAGTTCTTC; CDR3 protein: CASSSLGAGLGEQFF
clone size: .; V gene: TRBV2; CDR3 length: 16; D gene: .; J gene: TRBJ1-4; CDR3 DNA: TGTGCCAGCAGTGGATACGGGGGATTCACTAATGAAAAACTGTTTTTT; CDR3 protein: CASSGYGGFTNEKLFF
clone size: .; V gene: TRBV5-4; CDR3 length: 16; D gene: .; J gene: TRBJ2-4; CDR3 DNA: TGTGCCAGCAGCTCCCGGACATCCGGGCTTAGGGACATTCAGTACTTC; CDR3 protein: CASSSRTSGLRDIQYF
clone size: .; V gene: TRBV28; CDR3 length: 11; D gene: .; J gene: TRBJ2-7; CDR3 DNA: TGTGCCAGCAGTTCTAGCTACGAGCAGTACTTC; CDR3 protein: CASSSSYEQYF
clone size: .; V gene: TRBV25-1; CDR3 length: 16; D gene: TRBD2; J gene: TRBJ2-7; CDR3 DNA: TGTGCCAGCCCCCTCCCCCCCAGGACTAGTTTCCACGAGCAGTACTTC; CDR3 protein: CASPLPPRTSFHEQYF
clone size: .; V gene: TRBV12-3/TRBV12-4; CDR3 length: 13; D gene: .; J gene: TRBJ1-1; CDR3 DNA: TGTGCCAGCAGTACGGACAGGAACACTGAAGCTTTCTTT; CDR3 protein: CASSTDRNTEAFF
clone size: .; V gene: TRBV19; CDR3 length: 14; D gene: TRBD1; J gene: TRBJ1-4; CDR3 DNA: TGTGCCAGTAGGACTACCGGGACAGATGAAAAACTGTTTTTT; CDR3 protein: CASRTTGTDEKLFF
clone size: .; V gene: TRBV5-6; CDR3 length: 14; D gene: TRBD1; J gene: TRBJ2-7; CDR3 DNA: TGTGCCAGCAGCTCCACAGGGGGCGTATACGAGCAGTACTTC; CDR3 protein: CASSSTGGVYEQYF
clone size: .; V gene: TRBV6-5; CDR3 length: 15; D gene: .; J gene: TRBJ1-2; CDR3 DNA: TGTGCCAGTTTCAGGGATTACATATCAGGGGATGGCTACACCTTC; CDR3 protein: CASFRDYISGDGYTF
clone size: few; V gene: TRBV6-6; CDR3 length: 16; D gene: TRBD2; J gene: TRBJ2-2; CDR3 DNA: TGTGCCAGCAGTTACTCTTCCGGGAGGATCACCGGGGAGCTGTTTTTT; CDR3 protein: CASSYSSGRITGELFF
clone size: .; V gene: TRBV4-1; CDR3 length: 18; D gene: .; J gene: TRBJ2-4; CDR3 DNA: TGCGCCAGCAGTCAAAGTACTGCAGGGTTAGTTGGCAAAAACATTCAGTACTTC; CDR3 protein: CASSQSTAGLVGKNIQYF
clone size: .; V gene: TRBV5-8; CDR3 length: 15; D gene: .; J gene: TRBJ1-4; CDR3 DNA: TGTGCCAGCAGCGTGCCCGGGACATGGAATGAAAAACTGTTTTTT; CDR3 protein: CASSVPGTWNEKLFF
clone size: .; V gene: TRBV30; CDR3 length: 13; D gene: .; J gene: TRBJ2-1; CDR3 DNA: TGTGCCTGGAGCTGGACTGGCCTTCAGGAGCAGTTCTTC; CDR3 protein: CAWSWTGLQEQFF
clone size: .; V gene: TRBV3-1/TRBV3-2; CDR3 length: 14; D gene: .; J gene: TRBJ2-1; CDR3 DNA: TGTGCCAGCAGCCAATTGGCAGGGTTGAATGAGCAGTTCTTC; CDR3 protein: CASSQLAGLNEQFF
clone size: .; V gene: TRBV30; CDR3 length: 12; D gene: .; J gene: TRBJ1-2; CDR3 DNA: TGTGCCTGGACACAGGGAGACTATGGCTACACCTTC; CDR3 protein: CAWTQGDYGYTF
clone size: .; V gene: TRBV10-3; CDR3 length: 16; D gene: TRBD2; J gene: TRBJ2-7; CDR3 DNA: TGTGCCATCAGTGAGCGGGTGGGAGGGAGCTCCTACGAGCAGTACTTC; CDR3 protein: CAISERVGGSSYEQYF
clone size: .; V gene: TRBV6-5; CDR3 length: 15; D gene: TRBD1; J gene: TRBJ2-3; CDR3 DNA: TGTGCCAGCACCTCACAGGGGAGTAGCACAGATACGCAGTATTTT; CDR3 protein: CASTSQGSSTDTQYF
clone size: .; V gene: TRBV7-9; CDR3 length: 12; D gene: .; J gene: TRBJ2-3; CDR3 DNA: TGTGCCAGCTCCAGAGACACAGATACGCAGTATTTT; CDR3 protein: CASSRDTDTQYF
clone size: .; V gene: TRBV28; CDR3 length: 15; D gene: .; J gene: TRBJ1-5; CDR3 DNA: TGTGCCAGCAGTTTACCCAGGGGAAGTGGACAGCCCCAGCATTTT; CDR3 protein: CASSLPRGSGQPQHF
clone size: .; V gene: TRBV19; CDR3 length: 15; D gene: .; J gene: TRBJ1-4; CDR3 DNA: TGTGCCAGTAGCCCGGGAGGACCGCGAGGTGAAAAACTGTTTTTT; CDR3 protein: CASSPGGPRGEKLFF
clone size: .; V gene: TRBV15; CDR3 length: 16; D gene: TRBD1; J gene: TRBJ2-3; CDR3 DNA: TGTGCCACCAGCAATCTGGACAGGGCAGGGACAGATACGCAGTATTTT; CDR3 protein: CATSNLDRAGTDTQYF
clone size: .; V gene: TRBV21-1; CDR3 length: 16; D gene: .; J gene: TRBJ2-3; CDR3 DNA: TGTGCCAGCAGCGCCCCACAGGGGCGCGTTACAGATACGCAGTATTTT; CDR3 protein: CASSAPQGRVTDTQYF
clone size: .; V gene: TRBV30; CDR3 length: 14; D gene: .; J gene: TRBJ2-5; CDR3 DNA: TGTGCCTGGATGGCGGGCAGGGGCCAAGAGACCCAGTACTTC; CDR3 protein: CAWMAGRGQETQYF
clone size: .; V gene: TRBV7-9; CDR3 length: 15; D gene: .; J gene: TRBJ2-1; CDR3 DNA: TGTGCCAGCAGCCCCTCTAGGTCAAGTCACGCTGAGCAGTTCTTC; CDR3 protein: CASSPSRSSHAEQFF
clone size: few; V gene: TRBV6-6; CDR3 length: 14; D gene: .; J gene: TRBJ1-1; CDR3 DNA: TGTGCCAGCACCCTTCTAGTCGGAGGCACTGAAGCTTTCTTT; CDR3 protein: CASTLLVGGTEAFF
clone size: .; V gene: TRBV30; CDR3 length: 14; D gene: .; J gene: TRBJ1-3; CDR3 DNA: TGTGCCTGGAGTGTGTTAGGGGCTGGAAACACCATATATTTT; CDR3 protein: CAWSVLGAGNTIYF
clone size: .; V gene: TRBV5-6; CDR3 length: 16; D gene: .; J gene: TRBJ2-7; CDR3 DNA: TGTGCCAGCAGCTTAGACCTACAGGGGAGGAACTACGAGCAGTACTTC; CDR3 protein: CASSLDLQGRNYEQYF
clone size: .; V gene: TRBV28; CDR3 length: 12; D gene: .; J gene: TRBJ1-2; CDR3 DNA: TGTGCCAGCAGTCCCCGGGACAAACGATACACCTTC; CDR3 protein: CASSPRDKRYTF
clone size: .; V gene: TRBV5-8; CDR3 length: 17; D gene: .; J gene: TRBJ2-2; CDR3 DNA: TGTGCCAGCACAAATCCGGGACTCACCACCTCCACCGGGGAGCTGTTTTTT; CDR3 protein: CASTNPGLTTSTGELFF
clone size: .; V gene: TRBV7-2; CDR3 length: 13; D gene: .; J gene: TRBJ2-2; CDR3 DNA: TGTGCCAGCAGCTCTTACCGAGCCGGGGAGCTGTTTTTT; CDR3 protein: CASSSYRAGELFF
clone size: .; V gene: TRBV3-1/TRBV3-2; CDR3 length: 16; D gene: .; J gene: TRBJ1-2; CDR3 DNA: TGTGCCAGCAGCCAAGATCGGGGGGTGGCGAACTATGGCTACACCTTC; CDR3 protein: CASSQDRGVANYGYTF
clone size: few; V gene: TRBV5-1; CDR3 length: 11; D gene: .; J gene: TRBJ1-2; CDR3 DNA: TGCGCCAGCAGCGGGCGGGGCGGCTACACCTTC; CDR3 protein: CASSGRGGYTF
clone size: .; V gene: TRBV6-2/TRBV6-3; CDR3 length: 14; D gene: .; J gene: TRBJ1-1; CDR3 DNA: TGTGCCAGCAGTTACAGGACACCAGGGACTGAAGCTTTCTTT; CDR3 protein: CASSYRTPGTEAFF
clone size: .; V gene: TRBV29-1; CDR3 length: 13; D gene: TRBD1; J gene: TRBJ2-7; CDR3 DNA: TGCAGCGTCTCACGGGGACAGGGGAGGGAGCAGTACTTC; CDR3 protein: CSVSRGQGREQYF
clone size: .; V gene: TRBV7-2; CDR3 length: 18; D gene: TRBD1; J gene: TRBJ1-2; CDR3 DNA: TGTGCCAGCAGCTTAGACGGGGGAGGGACAGGTTGGCAGTATGGCTACACCTTC; CDR3 protein: CASSLDGGGTGWQYGYTF
clone size: .; V gene: TRBV21-1; CDR3 length: 15; D gene: .; J gene: TRBJ2-5; CDR3 DNA: TGTGCCAGCAGCAAAGCGCACCGGGGGGATGAGACCCAGTACTTC; CDR3 protein: CASSKAHRGDETQYF
clone size: .; V gene: TRBV12-5; CDR3 length: 13; D gene: TRBD1; J gene: TRBJ1-3; CDR3 DNA: TGTGCTAGTGATAGGGGGCCTGGAAACACCATATATTTT; CDR3 protein: CASDRGPGNTIYF
clone size: .; V gene: TRBV29-1; CDR3 length: 13; D gene: .; J gene: TRBJ1-1; CDR3 DNA: TGCAGCGTGGAAGCTGGGAGGAACACTGAAGCTTTCTTT; CDR3 protein: CSVEAGRNTEAFF
clone size: .; V gene: TRBV9; CDR3 length: 15; D gene: TRBD2; J gene: TRBJ2-3; CDR3 DNA: TGTGCCAGCAGCGTAGTGGGACTAGCGTCAGATACGCAGTATTTT; CDR3 protein: CASSVVGLASDTQYF
clone size: .; V gene: TRBV5-1; CDR3 length: 17; D gene: TRBD1; J gene: TRBJ2-7; CDR3 DNA: TGCGCCAGCAGCTTGCAAGGACAGGGAGCCCGTTTCTACGAGCAGTACTTC; CDR3 protein: CASSLQGQGARFYEQYF
clone size: .; V gene: TRBV29-1; CDR3 length: 13; D gene: TRBD1; J gene: TRBJ2-5; CDR3 DNA: TGCAGCGTTCAAGGGACAGGTAAAGAGACCCAGTACTTC; CDR3 protein: CSVQGTGKETQYF
clone size: .; V gene: TRBV7-8; CDR3 length: 11; D gene: TRBD1; J gene: TRBJ1-1; CDR3 DNA: TGTGCCAGCAGCGGACAGGGGGTGGCTTTCTTT; CDR3 protein: CASSGQGVAFF